In its sample, the clone carrying this T cell receptor (beta chain) was seen a few times. This sample stems from a study of beta chain features in type 1 diabetes. Investigators reverse transcribed all isolated RNA, so they sequenced expressed TCRB transcripts. The repertoire was sequenced with immunoSEQ multiplex PCR; TCRdb's copy has only in-frame clones and lacks some. The table has hundreds of thousands of clones, over 9.5% seen once; the top ten hold approximately 0.015%. Germline V gene data show CDR1 as MDHEN and CDR2 as SYDVKM. The CDR3 is made up of 14 amino acids. V was clipped by 4 bases and J by 15 bases; unmatched bases: 15.

This clonotype was sampled from a man aged 18 to 30 in good health. The rearrangement joins TRBV28 to TRBJ2-4; 7 bases are a match to TRBD2. The sequenced material came from naive CD4+ T cells from blood. The CDR3 coding sequence is TGTGCCAGCAGTTCCCCCGGGGCCAGGGAGGGAAGGTACTTC. Protein product: CASSSPGAREGRYF.